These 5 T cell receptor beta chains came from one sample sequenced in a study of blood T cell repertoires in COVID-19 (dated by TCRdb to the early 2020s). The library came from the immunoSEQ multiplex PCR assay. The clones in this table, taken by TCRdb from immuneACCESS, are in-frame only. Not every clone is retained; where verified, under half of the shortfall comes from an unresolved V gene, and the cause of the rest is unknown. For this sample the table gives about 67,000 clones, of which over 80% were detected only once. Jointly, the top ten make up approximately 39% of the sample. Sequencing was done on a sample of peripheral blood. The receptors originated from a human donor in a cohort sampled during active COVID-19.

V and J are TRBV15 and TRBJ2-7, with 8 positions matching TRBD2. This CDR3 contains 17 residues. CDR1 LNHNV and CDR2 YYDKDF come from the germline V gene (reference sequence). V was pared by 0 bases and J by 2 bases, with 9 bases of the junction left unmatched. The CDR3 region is CATSRDLVSGATYEQYF. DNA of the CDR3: TGTGCCACCAGCAGAGATCTTGTTAGCGGGGCCACCTACGAGCAGTACTTC.

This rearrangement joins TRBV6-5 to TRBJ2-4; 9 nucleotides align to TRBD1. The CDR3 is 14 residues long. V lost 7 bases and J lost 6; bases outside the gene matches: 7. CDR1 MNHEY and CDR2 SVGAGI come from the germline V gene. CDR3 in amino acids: CASIRDREVNIQYF. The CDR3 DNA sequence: TGTGCCAGCATCAGGGACAGGGAAGTAAACATTCAGTACTTC.

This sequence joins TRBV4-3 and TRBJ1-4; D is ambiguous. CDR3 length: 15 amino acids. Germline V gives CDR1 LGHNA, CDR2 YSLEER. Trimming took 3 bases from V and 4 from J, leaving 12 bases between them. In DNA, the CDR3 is TGCGCCAGCAGCCAGACGACGGGTTTTAATGAAAAACTGTTTTTT. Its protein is CASSQTTGFNEKLFF.

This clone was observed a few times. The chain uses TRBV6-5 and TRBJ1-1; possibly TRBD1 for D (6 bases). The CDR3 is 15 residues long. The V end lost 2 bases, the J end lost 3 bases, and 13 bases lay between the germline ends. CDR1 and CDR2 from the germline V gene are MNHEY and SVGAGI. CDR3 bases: TGTGCCAGCAGTTACGGTAACAGGGTGCACACTGAAGCTTTCTTT. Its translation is CASSYGNRVHTEAFF.

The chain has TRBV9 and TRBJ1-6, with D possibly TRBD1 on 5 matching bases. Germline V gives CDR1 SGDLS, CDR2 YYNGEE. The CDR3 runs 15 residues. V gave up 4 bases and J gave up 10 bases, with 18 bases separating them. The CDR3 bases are TGTGCCAGCAGCACTTGGGACTTCAAGGGCTCACCCCTCCACTTT. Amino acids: CASSTWDFKGSPLHF. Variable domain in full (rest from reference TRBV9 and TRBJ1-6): DSGVTQTPKHLITATGQRVTLRCSPRSGDLSVYWYQQSLDQGLQFLIQYYNGEERAKGNILERFSAQQFPDLHSELNLSSLELGDSALYFCASSTWDFKGSPLHFGNGTRLTVT.